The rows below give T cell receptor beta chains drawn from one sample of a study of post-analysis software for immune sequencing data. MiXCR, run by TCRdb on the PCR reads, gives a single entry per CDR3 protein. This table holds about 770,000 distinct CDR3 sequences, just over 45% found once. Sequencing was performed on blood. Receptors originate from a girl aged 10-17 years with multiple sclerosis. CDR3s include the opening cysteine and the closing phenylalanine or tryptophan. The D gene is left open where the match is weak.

CDR3aa: CASSWGVDNQPQHF
d_gene: NA
v_gene: TRBV6-5
j_gene: TRBJ1-5

CDR3aa: CSASWQGRAYGYTF
d_gene: NA
v_gene: TRBV20-1
j_gene: TRBJ1-2

CDR3aa: CASSLGDRVINEQFF
d_gene: TRBD1
v_gene: TRBV7-9
j_gene: TRBJ2-1

CDR3aa: CSAATTGYRGYTF
d_gene: NA
v_gene: TRBV20-1
j_gene: TRBJ1-2

CDR3aa: CSARAGHFYEQFF
d_gene: NA
v_gene: TRBV20-1
j_gene: TRBJ2-1

CDR3aa: CASRKQGAGEKRFF
d_gene: TRBD1
v_gene: TRBV12-3/TRBV12-4
j_gene: TRBJ1-4

CDR3aa: CASSLGGLASYEQYF
d_gene: TRBD2
v_gene: TRBV7-9
j_gene: TRBJ2-7

CDR3aa: CASSQELRPDTQYF
d_gene: NA
v_gene: TRBV4-2
j_gene: TRBJ2-3

CDR3aa: CASSVQGTEEQYF
d_gene: TRBD1
v_gene: TRBV2
j_gene: TRBJ2-5

CDR3aa: CASTLGTDNEKLFF
d_gene: TRBD1
v_gene: TRBV28
j_gene: TRBJ1-4

CDR3aa: CASRGRQGEDYGYTF
d_gene: TRBD1
v_gene: TRBV12-3/TRBV12-4
j_gene: TRBJ1-2

CDR3aa: CASSPLGGVIPDTQYF
d_gene: NA
v_gene: TRBV6-5
j_gene: TRBJ2-3

CDR3aa: CSVGEGAGANVLTF
d_gene: NA
v_gene: TRBV29-1
j_gene: TRBJ2-6

CDR3aa: CASSHADRPYNEQFF
d_gene: TRBD1
v_gene: TRBV4-1
j_gene: TRBJ2-1